This T cell receptor beta chain was captured in a study of Ad26.COV2.S vaccination and SARS-CoV-2 variants. At the level of the study: In the COV1001 trial, the donor was in the Ad26.COV2.S arm. The authors gave Ad26.COV2.S intramuscularly, either once or twice 56 days apart.

This sample's treatment: over 15 received Ad26.COV2.S at low or high dose, single or two shots; roughly five received placebo; per-sample allocation not given. Collection of the samples took place on day 63 after the first injection of vaccine or placebo. Notes on the study in general: The placebo group had lower spike-specific TCR breadth than the vaccine recipients did.

The germline gives CDR1 MNHNY, CDR2 SVGAGI (reference sequence). V shed 7 bases and J shed 6 bases, with 7 bases lying between them. CDR3 size: 11 residues. On this clone itself: Its antigen is currently unknown.

Data came from immunoSEQ multiplex PCR; TCRdb stores just in-frame clones and leaves some out. The data contain about 330,000 clones, 90% of them singletons. This TCR derives from a person between 18 and 60 years old who received the Ad26.COV2.S COVID-19 vaccine or a placebo. The genes are TRBV6-6 and TRBJ1-3; D is ambiguous. The sequences come from peripheral blood, collected in a trial of Ad26.COV2.S vaccine versus placebo. CDR3 in amino acids: CASISQNTIYF. The CDR3 DNA reads TGTGCCAGCATTTCTCAAAACACCATATATTTT.